Below, 30 T cell receptor beta chains from the same sample are listed, as sequenced in a study of T cells in Graves' hyperthyroidism and ophthalmopathy. Researchers took RNA transcripts and amplified the TCR beta CDR3 regions from them. Using the HTBI primer set, a first-round RT-PCR was run on the TCR CDR3. TCRdb independently ran MiXCR on the multiplex PCR reads; one entry per CDR3 protein. This table holds some 250,000 distinct CDR3 sequences, 15% found once. Sequenced: blood. The receptors shown here come from a woman between 50 and 59 years old with Graves' hyperthyroidism that later progressed to Graves' ophthalmopathy.

This clonotype was seen at least ten times. CDR3 nucleotides: TGTGCCAGCATCAGCCCGGGGGTAAATGAAAAACTGTTTTTT. This codes for CASISPGVNEKLFF. This sequence joins TRBV28 and TRBJ1-4; D perhaps matches TRBD1 (5 bases). Germline V gene data show CDR1 as MDHEN and CDR2 as SYDVKM. This CDR3 comprises 14 residues. The ends were cut back, 7 bases at V and 5 bases at J, with 14 bases in the middle.

This clonotype was counted between two and nine times. This likely stems from a read error, as it lies one base from a far larger clone. The chain employs TRBV11-2 and TRBJ2-1; D remains ambiguous. The CDR3 totals 11 residues. Germline V gene lookup returns CDR1 SGHAT and CDR2 FQNNGV. Trimming took off 1 base at V and 11 bases at J, with 6 bases between the two ends. The CDR3 is CASSLGNKQFF. CDR3 DNA: TGTGCCAGCAGCTTAGGGAATAAGCAGTTCTTC.

This clonotype was detected ten times or more. The chain recombines TRBV20-1 with TRBJ2-6; D may correspond to TRBD1 or TRBD2 (5 bases each). The CDR3 runs 16 residues. V was cut by 5 bases and J by 4 bases, with 18 bases left in between. Germline V gives CDR1 DFQATT, CDR2 SNEGSKA (reference sequence). CDR3 loop: CSALDPGPGGANVLTF. The CDR3 nucleotides read TGCAGTGCTTTAGACCCGGGACCTGGAGGGGCCAACGTCCTGACTTTC.

This clonotype was counted between two and nine times. The rearrangement joins TRBV5-1 to TRBJ2-2; possibly TRBD1 for D (5 bases). Germline loops: CDR1 SGHRS, CDR2 YFSETQ. V was pared by 4 bases and J by 2 bases, with 9 bases between. The CDR3 has 14 residues. The DNA of the CDR3 is TGCGCCAGCAGCGATCAGGGCAACACCGGGGAGCTGTTTTTT. Translating gives CASSDQGNTGELFF.

This clonotype came up many times. The rearrangement uses TRBV30 and TRBJ1-1, with 7 nucleotides matching TRBD1. Germline lookup yields CDR1 GTSNPN and CDR2 SVGIG (reference sequence). Trimming at V came to 0 bases and at J to 5 bases, leaving 3 bases not matched to a gene. The CDR3 loop spans 13 amino acids. The CDR3 bases are TGTGCCTGGAGTGTAGCAGGGGGGACTGAAGCTTTCTTT. Residues: CAWSVAGGTEAFF.

This chain links TRBV4-1 with TRBJ1-2; unclear D gene. This CDR3 is 15 amino acids long. Germline CDR1 is MGHRA and CDR2 is YSYEKL. Trimming removed 0 bases from V and 3 bases from J, with 11 bases in between. The CDR3 coding sequence is TGCGCCAGCAGCCAAGAAGTTAGGTCCTACTATGGCTACACCTTC. This translates into CASSQEVRSYYGYTF.

J is TRBJ2-5 and V is TRBV6-1; 9 bases match TRBD2. The germline CDR1 and CDR2 sequences are MNHNS and SASEGT. The CDR3 contains 16 residues. With V trimmed by 6 bases and J by 5 bases, 13 bases remained unmatched. The CDR3 DNA reads TGTGCCAGCAGGGGGTTGGCGGCGGGAGGGCGGGAGACCCAGTACTTC. Translated: CASRGLAAGGRETQYF.

The V and J genes are TRBV30 and TRBJ2-5; either TRBD1 or TRBD2 may supply D (5 bases each). Germline V gene data show CDR1 as GTSNPN and CDR2 as SVGIG (reference sequence). The CDR3 sequence is 15 residues long. V was trimmed by 2 bases and J by 2 bases, leaving 15 bases between them. In DNA form, the CDR3 reads TGTGCCTGGAGTAACCAGGGAGAAGGGCAAGAGACCCAGTACTTC. Residues: CAWSNQGEGQETQYF.

This clonotype was observed at least ten times. The chain has TRBV10-3 and TRBJ2-1, with 8 bases fitting TRBD1. Unmatched junction bases numbered 8, after V lost 7 bases and J lost 3 bases. This CDR3 spans 15 amino acids. Germline loops: CDR1 ENHRY, CDR2 SYGVKD. The CDR3 DNA reads TGTGCCATCATGAGGGGACAGGCAGACTACAATGAGCAGTTCTTC. This sequence encodes CAIMRGQADYNEQFF.

This clonotype has a handful of counts. J is TRBJ1-5 and V is TRBV5-1; TRBD1 is a possible D gene (5 bases). The CDR3 has 15 amino acids. Deletions cut 4 bases from V and 2 bases from J, with 13 bases between. Germline V gene data show CDR1 as SGHRS and CDR2 as YFSETQ. The CDR3 DNA is TGCGCCAGCAGCCCCGGCGGGGGGGGCAATCAGCCCCAGCATTTT. Amino acid sequence: CASSPGGGGNQPQHF.

This clonotype was recorded at least ten times. V and J are TRBV7-8 and TRBJ1-5; D may be TRBD1 (6 bases). Germline V lookup: CDR1 SGHVS, CDR2 FQNEAQ. This CDR3 region has 15 residues. Trimming left V 5 bases short and J 5 bases short, with 16 bases between. CDR3 nucleotides: TGTGCCAGCAGCCCCAATACAGGGAGGGATCAGCCCCAGCATTTT. It specifies CASSPNTGRDQPQHF. The entire variable domain, with the rest obtained from reference TRBV7-8 and TRBJ1-5, is as follows: GAGVSQSPRYKVAKRGQDVALRCDPISGHVSLFWYQQALGQGPEFLTYFQNEAQLDKSGLPSDRFFAERPEGSVSTLKIQRTQQEDSAVYLCASSPNTGRDQPQHFGDGTRLSIL.

At least ten counts were recorded for this clonotype. The chain carries TRBV5-5 and TRBJ1-1; no clear D gene. The CDR3 length is 13 residues. Germline loops: CDR1 SGHKS, CDR2 YYEKEE (reference sequence). Between the trimmed V and J ends, which lost 4 bases and 1 base, there was a span of 8 bases. Here the CDR3 reads CASSDWKNTEAFF. In DNA, the CDR3 is TGTGCCAGCAGCGACTGGAAGAACACTGAAGCTTTCTTT.

This clonotype has a count of ten or more. The V call is TRBV4-1, the J call TRBJ2-7, with D unclear. V dropped 4 bases and J dropped 3 bases, with 22 bases sitting between them. This CDR3 has 17 residues. CDR1 and CDR2 from the germline V gene are MGHRA and YSYEKL. Here the CDR3 reads CASSLMKNPPRNYEQYF. For the CDR3, the DNA is TGCGCCAGCAGCCTCATGAAAAACCCCCCACGTAACTACGAGCAGTACTTC.

This clonotype appeared many times. This rearrangement joins TRBV2 to TRBJ1-1; a possible D gene is TRBD1 (5 bases). V gave up 5 bases and J gave up 0 bases, with 10 bases separating them. This CDR3 spans 14 amino acids. CDR1 is SNHLY, CDR2 FYNNEI, per germline. The DNA of the CDR3 is TGTGCCAGCAGTCAGACAGCTATGAACACTGAAGCTTTCTTT. Translated, it gives CASSQTAMNTEAFF.

In this sample, this clonotype turned up many times. The chain's CDR3 is CASTRDQSPLHF. CDR3 DNA sequence: TGTGCCAGCACTCGGGACCAGTCACCCCTCCACTTT. The gene calls are TRBV2 and TRBJ1-6; D might be TRBD1 (5 bases). CDR1 and CDR2 from the germline V gene are SNHLY and FYNNEI. CDR3 length: 12 residues. Deletions cut 7 bases from V and 10 bases from J, with 11 bases between.

The V call is TRBV20-1, the J call TRBJ1-5, with 8 bases that match TRBD1. CDR1 is DFQATT, CDR2 SNEGSKA, per germline (reference sequence). Trimming at V came to 1 base and at J to 6 bases, leaving 8 bases not matched to a gene. The CDR3 covers 15 residues. In nucleotides, the CDR3 is TGCAGTGCTAGAGCGGACAGGGAATCGGGTCAGCCCCAGCATTTT. As protein: CSARADRESGQPQHF.

This clonotype was observed many times. This chain links TRBV5-1 with TRBJ2-3; D gene uncertain. This CDR3 has 14 residues. The V end was cut by 2 bases, the J end by 0 bases, with 7 bases between. Germline loops: CDR1 SGHRS, CDR2 YFSETQ. CDR3 in amino acids: CASSFSASTDTQYF. The CDR3 DNA sequence: TGCGCCAGCAGCTTCTCAGCGAGCACAGATACGCAGTATTTT.

This clonotype has at least ten counts. V and J are TRBV30 and TRBJ2-7; 7 bases map to TRBD2. The V segment lost 3 bases and the J segment 5 bases; nucleotides outside the gene matches: 10. The CDR3 spans 14 residues. CDR1 is GTSNPN and CDR2 is SVGIG in the germline V gene (reference sequence). CDR3 sequence (DNA): TGTGCCTGGAGCCTATGGGGGGGGATCCACGAGCAGTACTTC. As protein: CAWSLWGGIHEQYF.

This clonotype has ten or more counts. The chain recombines TRBV6-1 with TRBJ2-3, with a tentative D call TRBD1 (6 bases). Germline-derived CDR1 and CDR2 are MNHNS and SASEGT. The CDR3 is 14 residues long. Trimming stripped 4 bases from V and 8 bases from J, with 16 bases between. CDR3 region: CASSGGPEGVTQYF. The DNA of the CDR3 is TGTGCCAGCAGTGGGGGCCCTGAGGGGGTTACGCAGTATTTT.

Only a few counts were recorded for this clonotype. This sequence joins TRBV5-1 and TRBJ2-7; D gene ambiguous. CDR1 is SGHRS and CDR2 is YFSETQ in the germline V gene. This CDR3 is 14 amino acids long. V was pared by 0 bases and J by 0 bases, with 7 bases between. The CDR3 reads CASSLAPVSYEQYF. The CDR3 region has the DNA TGCGCCAGCAGCTTGGCCCCAGTCTCCTACGAGCAGTACTTC.

This clonotype appeared many times. This sequence joins TRBV3-1 and TRBJ2-3; D perhaps matches TRBD2 (6 bases). The CDR3 spans 16 residues. Deletions cut 0 bases from V and 4 bases from J, with 14 bases between. Per germline, CDR1 LGHDT and CDR2 YNNKEL (reference sequence). The CDR3 spells CASSQDERRGPDTQYF. The DNA of the CDR3 is TGTGCCAGCAGCCAAGATGAGCGGAGGGGCCCAGATACGCAGTATTTT.

The sample holds many counts of this clonotype. The genes are TRBV20-1 and TRBJ2-7, with D tentatively TRBD2 (7 bases). The CDR3 runs to 15 residues. The germline V gene has CDR1 DFQATT and CDR2 SNEGSKA (reference sequence). V was cut by 3 bases and J by 3 bases, with 18 bases left in between. The CDR3 is CSARVTGGGDYEQYF. The CDR3 nucleotides are TGCAGTGCTAGGGTGACGGGGGGCGGGGACTACGAGCAGTACTTC.

V and J are TRBV29-1 and TRBJ2-7; 14 bases line up with TRBD2. Germline V lookup: CDR1 SQVTM, CDR2 ANQGSEA. This CDR3 comprises 16 residues. Unmatched junction bases numbered 11, after V lost 7 bases and J lost 3 bases. The CDR3 is CSGAGTSGSRDYEQYF. DNA for the CDR3: TGCAGCGGCGCCGGGACTAGCGGGAGTCGCGACTACGAGCAGTACTTC.

The chain recombines TRBV5-1 with TRBJ2-3; tentatively, D is TRBD2 (6 bases). Trimming removed 7 bases from V and 4 bases from J, with 13 bases in between. There are 13 residues in the CDR3. CDR1 is SGHRS and CDR2 is YFSETQ in the germline V gene. CDR3: CASQLAQADTQYF. The DNA for the CDR3 is TGCGCCAGCCAACTAGCACAGGCAGATACGCAGTATTTT.

This clonotype occurred many times. The chain has TRBV3-1 and TRBJ1-5; 8 positions match TRBD1. The trim removed 4 bases at V and 9 bases at J, leaving 11 bases unmatched. CDR3 length equals 15 residues. The germline gives CDR1 LGHDT, CDR2 YNNKEL (reference sequence). The CDR3 nucleotides read TGTGCCAGCAGCCCCGCTATTGGACAGGGTCCGCCCCAGCATTTT. It translates to CASSPAIGQGPPQHF.

As concerns this clonotype: This could be a read error, since a much larger clone is one nucleotide away. CDR3 DNA sequence: TGTGCCAGCAGTTTGGGCAGGGGGGGGAATTCACCCCTCCACTTT. This sequence encodes CASSLGRGGNSPLHF. This chain uses TRBV28 with TRBJ1-6, with TRBD1 matching 7 bases. Germline lookup yields CDR1 MDHEN and CDR2 SYDVKM. V lost 3 bases, J lost 7 bases, and 6 bases stayed unmatched. This CDR3 contains 15 residues.

The CDR3, as DNA: TGCAGTGCTAGAGATGTCGAGACATACTACGAGCAGTACTTC. Protein sequence: CSARDVETYYEQYF. This chain joins TRBV20-1 and TRBJ2-7; D ambiguous. The CDR3 has 14 amino acids. V dropped 0 bases and J dropped 3 bases, with 12 bases sitting between them. CDR1 and CDR2 from the germline V gene are DFQATT and SNEGSKA (reference sequence).

Many counts were recorded for this clonotype. The gene calls are TRBV6-2 or TRBV6-3 and TRBJ2-5; D unresolved. The V end was cut by 5 bases, the J end by 5 bases, with 18 bases between. Germline V lookup: CDR1 MNHEY, CDR2 SVGEGT. This CDR3 has 15 residues. This chain's CDR3 is CASSDGRSEVETQYF. The CDR3 nucleotides are TGTGCCAGCAGTGACGGACGGTCCGAGGTGGAGACCCAGTACTTC.

This sequence joins TRBV24-1 and TRBJ2-5, with 10 bases matching TRBD2. The CDR3 sequence is 15 residues long. The germline V gene has CDR1 KGHDR and CDR2 SFDVKD. Trimming took 3 bases from V and 4 from J; bases not matched to a gene: 4. CDR3 nucleotides: TGTGCCACCAGTGATGGGGGACTAGCGTTAGAGACCCAGTACTTC. Its protein product is CATSDGGLALETQYF.

This chain uses TRBV19 with TRBJ2-1; D gene uncertain. The CDR3 has 13 residues. Trimming took 6 bases from V and 3 from J, leaving 9 bases between them. Looked up from germline, CDR1 is LNHDA and CDR2 is SQIVND (reference sequence). The CDR3 spells CASRLGGYNEQFF. DNA for the CDR3: TGTGCCAGTAGGCTCGGTGGCTACAATGAGCAGTTCTTC.